The rows below give T cell receptor beta chains drawn from one sample of a study of cytomegalovirus exposure and HLA in healthy donors. Generated by immunoSEQ multiplex PCR, the TCRdb table keeps only in-frame clones and is missing some. The sample carries about 120,000 clones, over 60% recorded once. The sequencing sample was made of PBMCs. The origin of the receptors is a man aged 40-55 years in good health and CMV-seropositive. Each CDR3 is given with its conserved first and last residue. D genes are given only for firm matches. Expanded clones get a size class; other rows say once, few or many, or leave the size out.

J	D	V	size	DNA	CDR3
TRBJ2-1	-	TRBV7-9	-	TGTGCCAGCAGCTCCGGTTACAATGAGCAGTTCTTC	CASSSGYNEQFF
TRBJ2-5	TRBD1	TRBV5-1	-	TGCGCCAGCAGCTTGGCGACAGGGCAGGAGACCCAGTACTTC	CASSLATGQETQYF
TRBJ1-2	-	TRBV9	-	TGTGCCAGCAGCGTCAGATCAGGGAATCATGGCTACACCTTC	CASSVRSGNHGYTF
TRBJ2-1	-	TRBV7-2	-	TGTGCCAGCAGCTCCCATGTTTCCAATGAGCAGTTCTTC	CASSSHVSNEQFF
TRBJ1-2	-	TRBV4-2	-	TGTGCCAGCAGCCCCTCCCCCGGGGGGCTGGGCTACACCTTC	CASSPSPGGLGYTF
TRBJ1-5	-	TRBV28	-	TGTGCCAGCAGTTTTGTAAGGACTTATAGCAATCAGCCCCAGCATTTT	CASSFVRTYSNQPQHF
TRBJ2-1	TRBD2	TRBV27	-	TGTGCCAGCAGCTCCGGACTAGCGCGCGGTGAGCAGTTCTTC	CASSSGLARGEQFF
TRBJ2-7	-	TRBV5-1	once	TGCGCCAGCAGCTTGGCGTCCGGGATCTACTCCTACGAGCAGTACTTC	CASSLASGIYSYEQYF
TRBJ2-6	-	TRBV28	-	TGTGCCAGCAGTTTACAAGCTAGCTCTGGGGCCAACGTCCTGACTTTC	CASSLQASSGANVLTF
TRBJ2-5	TRBD2	TRBV19	-	TGTGCCAGTAGTCCGCACTGGGGGGGGACCGGGGAGACCCAGTACTTC	CASSPHWGGTGETQYF
TRBJ1-5	-	TRBV27	few	TGTGCCAGCATTAGGACAGCCGGCAGTCAGCCCCAGCATTTT	CASIRTAGSQPQHF
TRBJ1-6	-	TRBV7-9	few	TGTGCCAGCAGCCCGGAACGGGGGACTTCACCCCTCCACTTT	CASSPERGTSPLHF
TRBJ1-5	-	TRBV7-2	once	TGTGCCAGCAGCGGTCACGGGACTCCCAATCAGCCCCAGCATTTT	CASSGHGTPNQPQHF
TRBJ1-1	-	TRBV7-9	few	TGTGCCAGCAGCTTAGCAGGGGGAAAGAACACTGAAGCTTTCTTT	CASSLAGGKNTEAFF